Listed below are T cell receptor beta chains from one sample, sequenced in a study of blood T cells in healthy people across ages. TCRdb redid the calling of the 5' RACE reads with MiXCR, one entry per CDR3 protein. This table has 1.5 million to 2 million distinct CDR3 sequences, about 28% appearing once. Sequenced: blood. Receptors were obtained from a woman aged 25 to 39 in good health. The CDR3 runs from the conserved cysteine through the conserved F or W. Each record gives: CDR3 DNA, CDR3 protein, J gene, D gene, V gene, clone size, CDR3 length. The D gene is left open where the match is weak. Only part of the rows carry a size: once, few, many, or a class if the clone is expanded.

TGTGCCAGCAGCTTAGAGGTGCCGGGAGCTGGCTACGAGCAGTACTTC CASSLEVPGAGYEQYF TRBJ2-7 . TRBV7-6 . 16
TGTGCCAGCAGTTTCGGGACTCACCGGCCCTACAATGAGCAGTTCTTC CASSFGTHRPYNEQFF TRBJ2-1 . TRBV12-3/TRBV12-4 few 16
TGTGCCAGCAGCGTAGTTCAGGGGGCCGGGGAGCTGTTTTTT CASSVVQGAGELFF TRBJ2-2 TRBD1 TRBV9 few 14
TGCAGCGTTGAAGAAGGCAGGACCAATGAGCAGTTCTTC CSVEEGRTNEQFF TRBJ2-1 . TRBV29-1 many 13
TGTGCCAGCAGCGCACAGGGGACCGATAATTCACCCCTCCACTTT CASSAQGTDNSPLHF TRBJ1-6 TRBD1 TRBV5-5 few 15
TGTGCCAACAGTTTCGGAGACCAACAGGGCATTCAGTACTTC CANSFGDQQGIQYF TRBJ2-4 . TRBV12-3/TRBV12-4 many 14
TGTGCCAGCAGCGGCCAGGGCGGCCAAGAGACCCAGTTCTTC CASSGQGGQETQFF TRBJ2-1 . TRBV7-2 . 14
TGCGCCAGCAGCACAACAAAAACCAGGGCAGATACGCAGTATTTT CASSTTKTRADTQYF TRBJ2-3 . TRBV5-1 few 15
TGTGCCAGCAGCGTAGCGGGGGGGCCTACTGAGCAGTTCTTC CASSVAGGPTEQFF TRBJ2-1 TRBD2 TRBV9 . 14
TGCGCCAGCAGCCAATACAAGACTAGTGGATATGAGCAGTTCTTC CASSQYKTSGYEQFF TRBJ2-1 . TRBV4-3 . 15
TGTGCCAGCAGCTTAGGGGGCACCCAGGGGGAGACCCAGTACTTC CASSLGGTQGETQYF TRBJ2-5 . TRBV11-2 many 15
TGTGCCAGCAGCTCTAGCGGGGACTCCTACGAGCAGTACTTC CASSSSGDSYEQYF TRBJ2-7 TRBD2 TRBV2 many 14
TGCGCCAGCAGCCAAGGATCAGCGGTTCTAGCCAAAAACATTCAGTACTTC CASSQGSAVLAKNIQYF TRBJ2-4 . TRBV4-3 . 17
TGCGCCAGCAGTAACGAGGGTCAAGAGACCCAGTACTTC CASSNEGQETQYF TRBJ2-5 . TRBV5-1 few 13
TGCAGTGCTAGAGGTCCGGGACAGGGGACTAGCGGGAGTTCTAATGAGCAGTTCTTC CSARGPGQGTSGSSNEQFF TRBJ2-1 TRBD2 TRBV20-1 few 19
TGTGCCAGCAGCTTCCAGTTAGCGGGAGACCTCAATGAGCAGTTCTTC CASSFQLAGDLNEQFF TRBJ2-1 TRBD2 TRBV7-6 . 16
TGCGCCAGCAGCCGGATCGCTGGGCCCTACGAGCAGTACTTC CASSRIAGPYEQYF TRBJ2-7 . TRBV4-1 many 14
TGTGCCAGCACCCTCCGTAGCGGGAGAGGCTACAATGAGCAGTTCTTC CASTLRSGRGYNEQFF TRBJ2-1 TRBD2 TRBV7-9 . 16
TGTGCCAGCAGCTTAGAAAGTGGGGTCGAGCAGTACTTC CASSLESGVEQYF TRBJ2-7 . TRBV7-3 once 13
TGTGCCAGCAGTCTAATACCGGACACAGATACGCAGTATTTT CASSLIPDTDTQYF TRBJ2-3 . TRBV27 once 14
TGTGCCAGCAGCCGATCTATCGGACAGACCCAGTACTTC CASSRSIGQTQYF TRBJ2-5 . TRBV3-1 . 13
TGCGCCAGCAGCCAAGGAGGTCCGGGCGGTTTCTATGGCTACACCTTC CASSQGGPGGFYGYTF TRBJ1-2 . TRBV4-1 many 16
TGTGCCAGCAGCTCAGGGGGCCGACAGCCCCAGCATTTT CASSSGGRQPQHF TRBJ1-5 TRBD1 TRBV12-3/TRBV12-4 many 13
TGCGCCAGCAGCTTGTTACTAGCGGGAGATGAGCAGTTCTTC CASSLLLAGDEQFF TRBJ2-1 TRBD2 TRBV5-1 . 14
TGTGCCAGCAGGATCGGGGGGCCCGCGGATACGCAGTATTTT CASRIGGPADTQYF TRBJ2-3 . TRBV27 . 14
TGTGCCAGCAGCAACACCCGGGGGCGAACTAATGAAAAACTGTTTTTT CASSNTRGRTNEKLFF TRBJ1-4 . TRBV7-6 few 16
TGCAGCGTTGAAGTCGCAGTCAACTACGAGCAGTACTTC CSVEVAVNYEQYF TRBJ2-7 . TRBV29-1 . 13
TGTGCCGGCAGTTTAAGCGTAGGCGGTACCCAAGAGACCCAGTACTTC CAGSLSVGGTQETQYF TRBJ2-5 . TRBV12-3/TRBV12-4 once 16
TGTGCCACCAGTGATCCGGCTAGCGGGAGGGCAGATACGCAGTATTTT CATSDPASGRADTQYF TRBJ2-3 TRBD2 TRBV24-1 many 16
TGTGGCAGCAGTCCGGGACAGGGTTTAAATGAGCAGTTCTTC CGSSPGQGLNEQFF TRBJ2-1 TRBD1 TRBV6-5 once 14
TGCAGTGCTGCGGGACTAGCGGGAGGAAATCTACGCAATGAGCAGTTCTTC CSAAGLAGGNLRNEQFF TRBJ2-1 TRBD2 TRBV20-1 few 17
TGTGCCATCAGTGAAATCAGCGGACAAGAGACCCAGTACTTC CAISEISGQETQYF TRBJ2-5 . TRBV10-3 many 14
TGCAGCGTCACAGGGAAGGGAAGCACAGATACGCAGTATTTT CSVTGKGSTDTQYF TRBJ2-3 . TRBV29-1 few 14
TGCAGCGTTGGACAGGGGGCCTACAATGAGCAGTTCTTC CSVGQGAYNEQFF TRBJ2-1 TRBD1 TRBV29-1 many 13
TGTGCCAGCACAGTTACTCGGGAAGGGGGTCTGTTTTTCTTT CASTVTREGGLFFF TRBJ1-1 . TRBV6-5 . 14
TGTGCCACTACCCAACTTCTCACAGGGGGTTTCCATAATTCACCCCTCCACTTT CATTQLLTGGFHNSPLHF TRBJ1-6 TRBD1 TRBV15 few 18
TGTGCCAGCAGCGGTGGGACAGGGGTCTTGAATGGCTACACCTTC CASSGGTGVLNGYTF TRBJ1-2 TRBD1 TRBV7-8 . 15
TGCGCCAGCAGCCAAGTCTGGAATTCACCCCTCCACTTT CASSQVWNSPLHF TRBJ1-6 . TRBV4-3 few 13
TGTGCCAGCCCTAAAGGGGGGGCCGTGAACACTGAAGCTTTCTTT CASPKGGAVNTEAFF TRBJ1-1 . TRBV21-1 . 15
TGTGCCAGCAGCGACGACGGACCTAACTATGGCTACACCTTC CASSDDGPNYGYTF TRBJ1-2 . TRBV5-4 few 14
TGTGCCAGCAAAAGACGACGGGGAATGAACACTGAAGCTTTCTTT CASKRRRGMNTEAFF TRBJ1-1 . TRBV6-5 . 15
TGTGCCAGCGGCGGAGGGACAGGGATTAATGAAAAACTGTTTTTT CASGGGTGINEKLFF TRBJ1-4 TRBD1 TRBV12-3/TRBV12-4 many 15
TGTGCCAGCAGTTTGATAGCGGAGGGGGCAGATACGCAGTATTTT CASSLIAEGADTQYF TRBJ2-3 . TRBV28 . 15
TGTGCCAGCAGTGATCTACGCAGGGGGGACGAGCAGTACTTC CASSDLRRGDEQYF TRBJ2-7 . TRBV2 few 14
TGTGCCAGCACCGAGGGGGGGCCAGGGGGCCGCTATGGCTACACCTTC CASTEGGPGGRYGYTF TRBJ1-2 TRBD1 TRBV2 . 16
TGTGCCGGCAGCCCCCTAAAGCGGGAGACCCAGTACTTC CAGSPLKRETQYF TRBJ2-5 . TRBV3-1 . 13
TGTGCCAGCAGCGTGGACAGTTACTCCAATGAGCAGTACTTC CASSVDSYSNEQYF TRBJ2-7 . TRBV9 few 14
TGTGCCAGCAGCTTAGCGCTGGGTTATCAGCCCCAGCATTTT CASSLALGYQPQHF TRBJ1-5 . TRBV7-2 . 14
TGTGCCAGCTCCTCCGTCGGGGGATTCAGCATCCAAGAGACCCAGTACTTC CASSSVGGFSIQETQYF TRBJ2-5 . TRBV18 . 17
TGCGCCAGCAGCAATACAGAGTTCTACGAGCAGTACTTC CASSNTEFYEQYF TRBJ2-7 . TRBV5-1 many 13
TGCAGCACGCAACTAGCGGGGCGGGGAGATACGCAGTATTTT CSTQLAGRGDTQYF TRBJ2-3 TRBD2 TRBV29-1 . 14
TGTACCAGCAGCCAAAGACAGAGCACAGATACGCAGTATTTT CTSSQRQSTDTQYF TRBJ2-3 . TRBV3-1 . 14
TGTGCCAGCAGCCAAGGGGGTCGGGCGGAGCAGTTCTTC CASSQGGRAEQFF TRBJ2-1 . TRBV13 . 13